This TCR beta chain comes out of a study of blood T cell repertoires in COVID-19 (dated by TCRdb to the early 2020s). In terms of the full investigation: Samples from collaborators originated in the United States, Italy and Spain and spanned both the acute and convalescent phases of COVID-19. The material from the prospective study consisted of cDNA or gDNA derived from T cells, B-cell-depleted T cells, or PBMCs. A freely available public database, intended as a resource for researchers studying the immune response to SARS-CoV-2, is where the repertoires were released. HLA class I and class II types, where available, came from metadata supplied by the sample provider rather than from assay-based typing. Nearly every sample came with metadata listing a de-identified subject ID, COVID-19 status, age in years and sex. Subjects who had been exposed to COVID-19, were actively infected with it, or had recovered from it provided the deeply sampled blood TCRbeta repertoires that made up the dataset. Samples were obtained from the ongoing ImmuneRACE study (first 160 participants) and from some 1,300 subjects provided by 6 global collaborators.

V is reduced by 1 base and J by 13 bases, leaving a spacing of 9 bases between them. The germline V gene supplies CDR1 SGHTS and CDR2 YDEGEE. From the cysteine up to the phenylalanine, the CDR3 has a length of 11 residues. The retained sequence is limited to the CDR3, 33 bases, with the frame set at the first base. One collaborating source in Seattle enrolled patients while the patients were actively infected and followed the patients over time throughout the course of disease. Collaborating institutions collected whole blood in K2EDTA tubes following their own protocols. For TCRbeta analysis, collaborator samples were shipped as frozen whole blood, as isolated PBMCs, or as DNA extracted from either sample type. In regard to this clone: Its antigen has not been determined. The input lacks base qualities; no much larger clone sits a single base away.

General findings and caveats noted by the study authors: The amount of clinical and demographic metadata varied by source and participant and was provided uncurated.

TCRbeta CDR3 regions were amplified from genomic DNA by means of the immunoSEQ Assay, a bias-controlled multiplex PCR. Regarding the original processing steps: Within the assay, amplification of reference gene primers was used to estimate how many nucleated cells each sample contained. To quantify the absolute abundance of each unique TCRbeta CDR3 rearrangement, sequence reads were collapsed and filtered. For each sample, productive Simpson clonality was calculated as the square root of Simpson's diversity index across productive rearrangements. In TCRdb, the immuneACCESS table is reduced to in-frame sequences with V and J assigned. These tables do not hold every clone; where another copy was compared, an unresolved V gene accounts for under half, and the others remain unexplained. That table supplies the V and J calls and clone size; D and trimming were determined from the DNA. This sample lists 150,000 to 200,000 clones; approximately 87% were detected once. About 20% of the sample is taken by the ten largest.

The sequence derives from a person aged 65 to 85 with COVID-19, enrolled during active disease. The sample comprised peripheral blood. The chain uses TRBV5-8 and TRBJ2-1, with an unclear D gene assignment. The DNA sequence is TGTGCCAGCAGCTTGAGAACTGATCAGTTCTTC. It codes for CASSLRTDQFF.